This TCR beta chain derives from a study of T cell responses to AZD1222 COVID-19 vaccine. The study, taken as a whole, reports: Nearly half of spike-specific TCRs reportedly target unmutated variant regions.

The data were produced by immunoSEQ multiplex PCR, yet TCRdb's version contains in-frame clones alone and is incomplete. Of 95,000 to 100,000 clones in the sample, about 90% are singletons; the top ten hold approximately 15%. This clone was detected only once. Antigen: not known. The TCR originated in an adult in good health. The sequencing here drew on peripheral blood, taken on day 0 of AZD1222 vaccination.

The CDR3 DNA reads TGTGCCAGCAGTTCCTTAGAACAGGGGGCACGTCAGCCCCAGCATTTT. The encoded protein is CASSSLEQGARQPQHF. The chain recombines TRBV28 with TRBJ1-5; TRBD1 aligns across 9 bases. V shed 4 bases, J shed 6 bases, and the junction held 10 bases outside the gene matches. Germline values: CDR1 MDHEN, CDR2 SYDVKM. This CDR3 has 16 residues. Combining the CDR3 with reference TRBV28 and TRBJ1-5 gives the whole variable domain DVKVTQSSRYLVKRTGEKVFLECVQDMDHENMFWYRQDPGLGLRLIYFSYDVKMKEKGDIPEGYSVSREKKERFSLILESASTNQTSMYLCASSSLEQGARQPQHFGDGTRLSIL.